This entry features one TCR beta chain sequence. The antigen is unknown. Profiling relied on immunoSEQ multiplex PCR, and the TCRdb table lists in-frame clones only, not all of them. The sample lists around 80,000 clones, about four fifths seen once, with under 7.5% in the top ten. These data are taken from a study of OX40 agonist ivuxolimab in advanced cancers. Background on the study: Three individuals attained partial responses, comprising one hepatocellular carcinoma case and two cutaneous melanoma cases. Study findings and constraints: Some patients who did not respond also had low normalized T-cell clonal expansion. At doses 0.1 to 3.0 mg/kg, CD4+ and CD8+ clones expanded.

The sequencing here drew on CD4+ or CD8+ T cells sorted from blood, taken in a trial of the OX40 agonist ivuxolimab. This receptor was identified in an adult with an advanced solid tumor such as melanoma, head and neck, liver or kidney cancer.

The CDR3: CASSLLAGHYEQYF. CDR3 bases: TGTGCCAGCAGCTTACTAGCGGGTCACTACGAGCAGTACTTC. The rearrangement links TRBV11-1 to TRBJ2-7; 8 bases line up with TRBD2. Trimming removed 2 bases from V and 3 bases from J; junction bases left unmatched: 3. There are 14 residues in the CDR3. Germline V CDR1 and CDR2: SGHAT, FQDESV (reference sequence).